This entry is about one T cell receptor (beta chain). This specimen comes from a study of T cell clonotyping in hematopoietic cell transplantation. The method was immunoSEQ multiplex PCR; TCRdb's version includes in-frame clones alone and lacks a portion of them. The sample yields approximately 9,000 clones, roughly 80% seen once. This CDR3 contains 15 residues. The trim removed 3 bases at V and 1 base at J, leaving 4 bases unmatched. Per the germline V gene, CDR1 is SGDLS and CDR2 is YYNGEE. This chain uses TRBV9 with TRBJ1-1; TRBD1 matches at 9 bases. The input for sequencing was PBMCs, taken at the time of graft-versus-host disease after allogeneic stem cell transplant. This receptor was obtained from a male patient between 55 and 70 years old who had an allogeneic stem cell transplant from an unrelated donor, so the T cells may come from the graft donor. Some clones in this sample may be carry-over from other donors' samples. CDR3 nucleotides: TGTGCCAGCAGCGAACAGGGGGCGCCGAACACTGAAGCTTTCTTT. Its protein product is CASSEQGAPNTEAFF.